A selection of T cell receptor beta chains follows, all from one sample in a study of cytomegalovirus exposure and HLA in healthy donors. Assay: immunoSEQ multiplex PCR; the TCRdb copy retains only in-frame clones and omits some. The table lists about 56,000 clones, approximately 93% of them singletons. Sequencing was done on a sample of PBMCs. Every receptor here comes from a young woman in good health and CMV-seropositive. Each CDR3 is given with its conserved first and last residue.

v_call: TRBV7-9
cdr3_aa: CASSGAGTLPYEQYF

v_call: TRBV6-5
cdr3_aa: CASRRQGRVQYF

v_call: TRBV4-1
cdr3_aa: CASSRDRDRGRETQYF

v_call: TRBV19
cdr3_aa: CASTQGANGETQYF

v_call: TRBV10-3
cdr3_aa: CAISESVAGETQYF

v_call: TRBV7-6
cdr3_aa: CASSSKGLLNTGELFF

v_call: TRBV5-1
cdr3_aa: CASSPEVGTQETQYF

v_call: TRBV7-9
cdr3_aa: CASSGTGDNSPLHF

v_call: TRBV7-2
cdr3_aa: CASSLGQGAYEQYF

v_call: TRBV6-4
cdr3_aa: CASSDGTSTGELFF

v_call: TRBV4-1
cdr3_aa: CASSQEGVYEQYF

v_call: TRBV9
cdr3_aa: CASSPVGGGGEQFF

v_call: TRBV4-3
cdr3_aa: CASSQANGGKREQYF

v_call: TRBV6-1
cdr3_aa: CASILDTLNYEQYF

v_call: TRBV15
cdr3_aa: CATSRNGQGNTEAFF

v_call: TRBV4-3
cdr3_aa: CASSQEGAGGAYNEQFF

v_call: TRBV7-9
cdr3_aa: CASSPWQGRGRNF

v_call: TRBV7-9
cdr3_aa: CASSPTSTTQYF

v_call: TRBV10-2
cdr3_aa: CASKGTGNNSPLHF

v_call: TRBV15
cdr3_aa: CATSTITGPPEAFF

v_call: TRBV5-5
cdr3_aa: CASSLGQGSGYTF

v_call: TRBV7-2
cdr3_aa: CASSSLMGDEQFF